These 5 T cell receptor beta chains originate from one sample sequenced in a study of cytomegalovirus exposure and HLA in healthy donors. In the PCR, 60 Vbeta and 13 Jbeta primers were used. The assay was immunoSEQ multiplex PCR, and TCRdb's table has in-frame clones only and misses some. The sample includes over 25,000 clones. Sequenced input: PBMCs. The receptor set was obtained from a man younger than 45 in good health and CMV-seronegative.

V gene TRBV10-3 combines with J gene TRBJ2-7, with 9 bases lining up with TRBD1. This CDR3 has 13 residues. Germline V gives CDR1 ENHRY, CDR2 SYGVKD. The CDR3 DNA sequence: TGTGCTCACGGACAGGGGTCTAGCTACGAGCAGTACTTC. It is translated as CAHGQGSSYEQYF.

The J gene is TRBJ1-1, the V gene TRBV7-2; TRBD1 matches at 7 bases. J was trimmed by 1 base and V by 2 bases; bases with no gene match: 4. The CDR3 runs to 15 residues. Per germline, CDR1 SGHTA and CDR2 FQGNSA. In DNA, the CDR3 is TGTGCCAGCAGCTTAATGGAGGGGGCGAACACTGAAGCTTTCTTT. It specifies CASSLMEGANTEAFF.

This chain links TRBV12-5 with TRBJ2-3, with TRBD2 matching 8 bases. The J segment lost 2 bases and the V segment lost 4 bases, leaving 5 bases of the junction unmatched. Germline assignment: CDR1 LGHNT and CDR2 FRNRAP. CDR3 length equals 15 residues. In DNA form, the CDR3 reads TGTGCTAGTGGTTCCTTCGGGGGGGCCACAGATACGCAGTATTTT. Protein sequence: CASGSFGGATDTQYF. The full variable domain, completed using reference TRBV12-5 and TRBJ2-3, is DARVTQTPRHKVTEMGQEVTMRCQPILGHNTVFWYRQTMMQGLELLAYFRNRAPLDDSGMPKDRFSAEMPDATLATLKIQPSEPRDSAVYFCASGSFGGATDTQYFGPGTRLTVL.

CDR3 sequence reads: CASSSLGGGGDTQYF. CDR3 nucleotides: TGTGCCAGCAGCTCCCTGGGGGGTGGAGGAGATACGCAGTATTTT. V gene TRBV11-3 combines with J gene TRBJ2-3, with D possibly matching TRBD2 (6 bases). Between the trimmed V and J ends, which lost 4 bases and 5 bases, there was a span of 16 bases. This CDR3 is built from 15 residues. Per germline, CDR1 SGHNT and CDR2 YENEEA.

The CDR3 bases are TGTGCCACCAGCAGTGTTTGGGAGGGATTCTCCTACGAGCAGTACTTC. It specifies CATSSVWEGFSYEQYF. V is TRBV15 and J is TRBJ2-7; 7 bases line up with TRBD2. The germline V gene encodes CDR1 LNHNV and CDR2 YYDKDF (reference sequence). The CDR3 loop spans 16 amino acids. V gave up 3 bases and J gave up 0 bases; unmatched junction bases: 8.